This T cell receptor (beta chain) came from a study of T cell responses to AZD1222 COVID-19 vaccine. Whole-study results and caveats: Repertoire sampling occurred only after the peak T cell response. Possibly, clonal diversity was underestimated; donors were largely white British and included more females. Targeting of unmutated variant regions was reportedly seen in nearly half of spike-specific TCRs.

This clone was counted ten times or more. Its target is not known. Additional DNA sequences in this sample encode the identical CDR3. V was cut by 5 bases and J by 1 base, with 8 bases left in between. This CDR3 contains 13 residues. The germline V gene has CDR1 SNHLY and CDR2 FYNNEI. Some clones are missing from TCRdb's copy, which holds only in-frame ones; the method was immunoSEQ multiplex PCR. The sample yields over 100,000 clones, 70% to 90% seen once. The chain uses TRBV2 and TRBJ1-1; a weak D match, TRBD1 (5 bases). Material: peripheral blood, obtained on day 0 of AZD1222 vaccination. This TCR was sampled from an adult in good health. CDR3 protein: CASSRQQNTEAFF. As DNA, the CDR3 is TGTGCCAGCAGTAGACAGCAGAACACTGAAGCTTTCTTT.